This passage covers 3 T cell receptor beta chains from one sample sequenced in a study of control samples from healthy donors and cancer patients. Profiling relied on immunoSEQ multiplex PCR, and the TCRdb table lists in-frame clones only, not all of them. The sample has 150,000 or so clones, roughly 93% seen once; the top ten hold 5% to 7%. The specimen was blood. These receptors were obtained from a man younger than 30 in good health.

CDR3 in DNA: TGTGCCAGCAGCCCAGTCCGAGGGGACACCGGGGAGCTGTTTTTT. Translation: CASSPVRGDTGELFF. The chain is built from TRBV7-9 and TRBJ2-2, with D perhaps matching TRBD1 or TRBD2 (5 bases each). Trimming took off 5 bases at V and 3 bases at J, with 13 bases between the two ends. The germline gives CDR1 SEHNR, CDR2 FQNEAQ (reference sequence). This CDR3 is built from 15 residues.

This clone was found once. The rearrangement joins TRBV7-9 to TRBJ1-5; D uncertain. Trimming shortened V by 9 bases and J by 4 bases, and 13 bases separated the two germline ends. The CDR3 runs 13 residues. Germline lookup yields CDR1 SEHNR and CDR2 FQNEAQ (reference sequence). CDR3 loop: CARTHSSNQPQHF. In DNA form, the CDR3 reads TGTGCCAGGACCCACTCTTCTAATCAGCCCCAGCATTTT.

This chain connects TRBV25-1 to TRBJ1-1; D may be TRBD1 (6 bases). Germline V gene lookup returns CDR1 MGHDK and CDR2 SYGVNS. V was clipped by 6 bases and J by 4 bases, with 18 bases between them. CDR3 size: 15 residues. CDR3 protein: CASSDNWGRGTEAFF. In DNA form, the CDR3 reads TGTGCCAGCAGCGATAATTGGGGGCGAGGCACTGAAGCTTTCTTT.